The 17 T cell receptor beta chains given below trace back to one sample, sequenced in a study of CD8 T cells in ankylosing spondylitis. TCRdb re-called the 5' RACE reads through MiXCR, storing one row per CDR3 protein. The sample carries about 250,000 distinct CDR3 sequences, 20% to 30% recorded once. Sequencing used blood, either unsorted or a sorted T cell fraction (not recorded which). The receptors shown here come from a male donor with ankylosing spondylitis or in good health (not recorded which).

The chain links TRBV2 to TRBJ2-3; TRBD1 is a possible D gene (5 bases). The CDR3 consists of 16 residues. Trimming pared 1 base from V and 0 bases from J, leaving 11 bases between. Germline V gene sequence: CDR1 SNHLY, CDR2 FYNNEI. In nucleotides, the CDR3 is TGTGCCAGCAGTGAAGGACAGTGGTCTAGCACAGATACGCAGTATTTT. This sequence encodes CASSEGQWSSTDTQYF.

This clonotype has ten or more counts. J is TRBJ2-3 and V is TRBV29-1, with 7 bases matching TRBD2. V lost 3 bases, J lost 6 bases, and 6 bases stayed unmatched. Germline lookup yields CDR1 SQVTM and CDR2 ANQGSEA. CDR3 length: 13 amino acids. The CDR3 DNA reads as TGCAGCGTTGATTCGGGGGGATTGGATACGCAGTATTTT. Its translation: CSVDSGGLDTQYF.

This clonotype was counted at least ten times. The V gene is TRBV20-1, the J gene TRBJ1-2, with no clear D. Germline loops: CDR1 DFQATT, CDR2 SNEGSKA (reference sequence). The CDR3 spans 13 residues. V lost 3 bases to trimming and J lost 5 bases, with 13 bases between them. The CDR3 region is CSASLRLKYGYTF. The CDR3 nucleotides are TGCAGTGCTAGTTTAAGGTTAAAGTATGGCTACACCTTC.

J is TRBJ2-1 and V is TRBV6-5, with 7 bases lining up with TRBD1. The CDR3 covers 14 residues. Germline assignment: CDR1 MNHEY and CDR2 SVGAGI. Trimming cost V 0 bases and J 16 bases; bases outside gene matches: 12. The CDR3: CASSYSSGDSWEFF. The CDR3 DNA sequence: TGTGCCAGCAGTTACTCGAGTGGGGACAGCTGGGAATTCTTC.

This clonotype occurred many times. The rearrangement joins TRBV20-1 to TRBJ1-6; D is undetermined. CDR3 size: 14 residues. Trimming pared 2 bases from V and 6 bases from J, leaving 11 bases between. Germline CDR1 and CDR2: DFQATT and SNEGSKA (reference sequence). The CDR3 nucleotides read TGCAGTGCTAGACATCAGAGTTCTAATTCACCCCTCCACTTT. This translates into CSARHQSSNSPLHF.

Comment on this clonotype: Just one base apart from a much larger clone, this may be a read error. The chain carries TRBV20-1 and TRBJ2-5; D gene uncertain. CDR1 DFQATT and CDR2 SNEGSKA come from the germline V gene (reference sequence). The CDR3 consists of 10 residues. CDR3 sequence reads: CSANEETKYF. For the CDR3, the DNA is TGCAGTGCAAACGAAGAGACCAAGTACTTC.

The CDR3 region is CSARPFGTGGREQYF. The DNA for the CDR3 is TGCAGTGCTCGGCCCTTTGGGACAGGGGGCCGCGAGCAGTACTTC. The chain combines TRBV20-1 with TRBJ2-7, with TRBD1 identical over 12 bases. There are 15 residues in the CDR3. Germline V gives CDR1 DFQATT, CDR2 SNEGSKA (reference sequence). After removal of 5 bases from V and 6 bases from J, the junction contained 11 bases not matched to a gene.

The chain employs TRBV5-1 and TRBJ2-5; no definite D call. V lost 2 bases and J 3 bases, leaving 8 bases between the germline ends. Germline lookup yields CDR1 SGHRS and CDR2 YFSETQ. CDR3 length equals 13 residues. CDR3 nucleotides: TGCGCCAGCAGCTTAACTGGAAAAGAGACCCAGTACTTC. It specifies CASSLTGKETQYF.

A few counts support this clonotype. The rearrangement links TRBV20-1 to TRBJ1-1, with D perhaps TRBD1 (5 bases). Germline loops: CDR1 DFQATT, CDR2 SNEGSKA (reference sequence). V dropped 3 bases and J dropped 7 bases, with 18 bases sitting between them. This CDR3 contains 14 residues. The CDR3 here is CSARTLGTKGEAFF. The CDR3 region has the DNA TGCAGTGCTAGGACGCTGGGGACTAAGGGTGAAGCTTTCTTT.

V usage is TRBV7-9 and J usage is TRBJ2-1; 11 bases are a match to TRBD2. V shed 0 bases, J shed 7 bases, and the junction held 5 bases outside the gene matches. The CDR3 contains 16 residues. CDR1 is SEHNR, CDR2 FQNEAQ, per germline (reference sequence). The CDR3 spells CASSLARRTSGNEQFF. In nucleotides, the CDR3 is TGTGCCAGCAGCTTAGCCCGACGGACTAGCGGGAATGAGCAGTTCTTC.

The CDR3 nucleotides read TGTGCCATCAGTGAGGGGGGAATAGTCGCCGGGGAGCTGTTTTTT. Amino acid sequence: CAISEGGIVAGELFF. This sequence joins TRBV10-3 and TRBJ2-2; TRBD1 or TRBD2 may be the D gene (5 bases each). The CDR3 length is 15 residues. V was pared by 2 bases and J by 6 bases, with 13 bases between. Per the germline V gene, CDR1 is ENHRY and CDR2 is SYGVKD.

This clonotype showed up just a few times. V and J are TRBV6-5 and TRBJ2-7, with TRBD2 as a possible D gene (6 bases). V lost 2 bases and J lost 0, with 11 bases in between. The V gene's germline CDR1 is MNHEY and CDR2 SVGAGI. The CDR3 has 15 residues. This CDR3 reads CASSYRAGNSYEQYF. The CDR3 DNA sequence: TGTGCCAGCAGTTACCGGGCGGGAAACTCCTACGAGCAGTACTTC.

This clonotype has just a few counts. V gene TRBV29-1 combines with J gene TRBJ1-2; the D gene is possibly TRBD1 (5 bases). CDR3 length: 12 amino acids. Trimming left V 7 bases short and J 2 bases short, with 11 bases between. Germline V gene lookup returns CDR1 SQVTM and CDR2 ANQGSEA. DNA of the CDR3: TGCAGCGCCCGGGGGATCAACTATGGCTACACCTTC. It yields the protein CSARGINYGYTF.

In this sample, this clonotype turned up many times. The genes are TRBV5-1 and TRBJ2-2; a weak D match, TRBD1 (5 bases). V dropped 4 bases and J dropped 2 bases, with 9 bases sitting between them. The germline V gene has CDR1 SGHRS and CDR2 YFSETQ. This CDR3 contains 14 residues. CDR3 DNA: TGCGCCAGCAGCACAGGTTATAACACCGGGGAGCTGTTTTTT. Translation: CASSTGYNTGELFF.

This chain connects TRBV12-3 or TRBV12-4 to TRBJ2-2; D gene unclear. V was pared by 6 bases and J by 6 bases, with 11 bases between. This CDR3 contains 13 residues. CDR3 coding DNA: TGTGCCAGCAGCTCCCAGACCGCCGGGGAGCTGTTTTTT. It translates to CASSSQTAGELFF.

The CDR3 nucleotides read TGTGCCAGCAGCCCTAAACACCCTAGGGAGAGCTATGGCTACACCTTC. It codes for CASSPKHPRESYGYTF. This rearrangement joins TRBV3-1 to TRBJ1-2; no clear D. The CDR3 has 16 amino acids. Germline loops: CDR1 LGHDT, CDR2 YNNKEL (reference sequence). Trimming stripped 4 bases from V and 4 bases from J, with 19 bases between.

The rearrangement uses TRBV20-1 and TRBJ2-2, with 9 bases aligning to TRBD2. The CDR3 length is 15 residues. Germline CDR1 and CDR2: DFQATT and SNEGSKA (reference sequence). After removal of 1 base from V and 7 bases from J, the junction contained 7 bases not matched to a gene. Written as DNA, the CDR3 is TGCAGTGCTAGAGTCGTGGTAGCGGGGGTCGGGGAGCTGTTTTTT. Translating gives CSARVVVAGVGELFF.